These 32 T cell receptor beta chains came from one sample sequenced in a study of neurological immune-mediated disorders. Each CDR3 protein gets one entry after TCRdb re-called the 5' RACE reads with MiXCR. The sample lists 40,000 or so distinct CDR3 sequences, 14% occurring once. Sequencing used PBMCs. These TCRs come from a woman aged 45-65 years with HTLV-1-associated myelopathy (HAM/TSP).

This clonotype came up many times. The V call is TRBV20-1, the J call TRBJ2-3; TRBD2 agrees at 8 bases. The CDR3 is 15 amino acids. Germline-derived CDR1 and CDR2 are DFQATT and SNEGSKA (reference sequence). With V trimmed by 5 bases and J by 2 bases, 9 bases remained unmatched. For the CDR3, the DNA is TGCAGTGCTCTCACCGGACTAGCCCACACAGATACGCAGTATTTT. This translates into CSALTGLAHTDTQYF.

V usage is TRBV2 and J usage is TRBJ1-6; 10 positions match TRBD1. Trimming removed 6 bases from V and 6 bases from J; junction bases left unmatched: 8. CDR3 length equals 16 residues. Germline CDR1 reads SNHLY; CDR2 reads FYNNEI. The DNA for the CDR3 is TGTGCCAGCAGCGCTCCGGGACAGGGGCTTAATTCACCCCTCCACTTT. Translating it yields CASSAPGQGLNSPLHF.

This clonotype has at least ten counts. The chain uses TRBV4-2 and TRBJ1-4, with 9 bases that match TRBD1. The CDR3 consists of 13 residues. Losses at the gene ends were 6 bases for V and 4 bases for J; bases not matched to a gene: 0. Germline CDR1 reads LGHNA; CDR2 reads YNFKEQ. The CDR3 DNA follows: TGTGCCAGCAGGGGACAGGGTAATGAAAAACTGTTTTTT. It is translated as CASRGQGNEKLFF.

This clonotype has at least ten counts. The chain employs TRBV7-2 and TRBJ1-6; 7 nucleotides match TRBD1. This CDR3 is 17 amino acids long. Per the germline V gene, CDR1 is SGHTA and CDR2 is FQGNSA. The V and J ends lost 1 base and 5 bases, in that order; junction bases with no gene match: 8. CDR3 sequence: CASSLGYDRVHNSPLHF. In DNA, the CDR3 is TGTGCCAGCAGCTTAGGATACGACAGGGTGCATAATTCACCCCTCCACTTT.

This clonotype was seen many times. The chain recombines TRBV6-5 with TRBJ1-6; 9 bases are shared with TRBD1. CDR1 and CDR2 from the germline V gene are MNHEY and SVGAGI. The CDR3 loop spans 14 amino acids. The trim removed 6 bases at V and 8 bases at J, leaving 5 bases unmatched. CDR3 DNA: TGTGCCAGCAGAGGGACAGGGAGGTATTCACCCCTCCACTTT. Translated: CASRGTGRYSPLHF.

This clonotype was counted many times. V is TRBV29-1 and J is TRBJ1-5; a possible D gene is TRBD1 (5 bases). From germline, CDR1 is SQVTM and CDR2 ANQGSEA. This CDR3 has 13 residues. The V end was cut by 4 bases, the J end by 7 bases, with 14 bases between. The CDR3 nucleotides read TGCAGCGTTGGGCCCCAATGGGGGCAGCCCCAGCATTTT. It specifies CSVGPQWGQPQHF.

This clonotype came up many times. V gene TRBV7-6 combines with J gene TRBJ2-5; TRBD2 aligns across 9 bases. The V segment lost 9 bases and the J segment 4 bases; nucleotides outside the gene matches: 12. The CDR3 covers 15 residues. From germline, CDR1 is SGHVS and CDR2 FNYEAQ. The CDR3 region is CASQRPAGGPETQYF. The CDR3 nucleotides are TGTGCCAGTCAGCGGCCGGCGGGGGGGCCAGAGACCCAGTACTTC.

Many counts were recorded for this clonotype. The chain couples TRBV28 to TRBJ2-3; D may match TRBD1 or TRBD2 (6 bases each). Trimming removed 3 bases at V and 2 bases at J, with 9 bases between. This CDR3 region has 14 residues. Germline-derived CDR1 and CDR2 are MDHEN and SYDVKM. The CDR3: CASSLRGDTDTQYF. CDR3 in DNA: TGTGCCAGCAGTTTGAGGGGGGACACAGATACGCAGTATTTT.

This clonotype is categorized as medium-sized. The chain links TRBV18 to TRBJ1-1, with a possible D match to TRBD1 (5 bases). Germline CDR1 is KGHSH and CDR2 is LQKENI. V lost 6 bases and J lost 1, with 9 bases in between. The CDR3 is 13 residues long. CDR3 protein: CASSPGQNTEAFF. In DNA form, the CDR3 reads TGTGCCAGCTCCCCCGGACAGAACACTGAAGCTTTCTTT.

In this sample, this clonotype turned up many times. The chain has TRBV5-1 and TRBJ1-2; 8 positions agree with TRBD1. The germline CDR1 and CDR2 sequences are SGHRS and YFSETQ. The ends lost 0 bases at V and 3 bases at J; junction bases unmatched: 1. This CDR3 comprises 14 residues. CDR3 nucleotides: TGCGCCAGCAGCTTGGAGGGACAGGACTATGGCTACACCTTC. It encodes CASSLEGQDYGYTF.

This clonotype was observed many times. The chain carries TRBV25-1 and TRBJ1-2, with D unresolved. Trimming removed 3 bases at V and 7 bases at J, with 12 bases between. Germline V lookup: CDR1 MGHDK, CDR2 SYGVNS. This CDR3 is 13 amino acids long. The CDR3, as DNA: TGTGCCAGCAGTGATGGAGTAACGGGTGGCTACACCTTC. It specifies CASSDGVTGGYTF.

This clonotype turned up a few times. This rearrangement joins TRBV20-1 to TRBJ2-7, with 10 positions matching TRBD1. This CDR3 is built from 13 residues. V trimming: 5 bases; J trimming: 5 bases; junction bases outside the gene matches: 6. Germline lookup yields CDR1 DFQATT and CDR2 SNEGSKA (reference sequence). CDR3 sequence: CSASDRGGDEQYF. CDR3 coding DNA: TGCAGTGCTTCGGACAGGGGGGGTGACGAGCAGTACTTC.

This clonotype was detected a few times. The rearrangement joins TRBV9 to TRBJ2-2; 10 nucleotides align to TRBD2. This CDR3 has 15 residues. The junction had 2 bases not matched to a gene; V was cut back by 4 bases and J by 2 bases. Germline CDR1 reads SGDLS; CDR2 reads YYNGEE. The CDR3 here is CASSLAGVNTGELFF. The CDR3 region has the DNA TGTGCCAGCAGCCTAGCGGGGGTCAACACCGGGGAGCTGTTTTTT.

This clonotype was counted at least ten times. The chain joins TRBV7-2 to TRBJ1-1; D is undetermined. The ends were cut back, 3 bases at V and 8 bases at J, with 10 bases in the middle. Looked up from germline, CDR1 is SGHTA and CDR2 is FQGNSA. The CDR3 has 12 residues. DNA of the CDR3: TGTGCCAGCAGCTTCCCGGGCCGGGAAGCTTTCTTT. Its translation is CASSFPGREAFF.

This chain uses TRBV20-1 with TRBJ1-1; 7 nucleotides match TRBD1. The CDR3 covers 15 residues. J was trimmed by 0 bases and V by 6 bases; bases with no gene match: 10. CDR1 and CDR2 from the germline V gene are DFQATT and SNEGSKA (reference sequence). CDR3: CSATQGGNLNTEAFF. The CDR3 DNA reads TGCAGTGCCACCCAGGGGGGGAATCTGAACACTGAAGCTTTCTTT.

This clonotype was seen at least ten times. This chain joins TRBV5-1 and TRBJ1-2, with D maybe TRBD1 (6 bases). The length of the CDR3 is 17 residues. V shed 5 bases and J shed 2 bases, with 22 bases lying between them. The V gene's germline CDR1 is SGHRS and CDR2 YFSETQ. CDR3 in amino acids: CASSSRDTGSWNYGYTF. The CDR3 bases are TGCGCCAGCAGTTCTCGGGACACCGGATCTTGGAACTATGGCTACACCTTC.

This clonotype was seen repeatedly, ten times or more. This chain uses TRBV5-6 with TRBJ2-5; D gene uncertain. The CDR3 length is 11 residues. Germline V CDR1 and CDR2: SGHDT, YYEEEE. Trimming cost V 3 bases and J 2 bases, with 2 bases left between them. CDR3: CASSSQETQYF. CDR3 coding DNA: TGTGCCAGCAGCTCTCAAGAGACCCAGTACTTC.

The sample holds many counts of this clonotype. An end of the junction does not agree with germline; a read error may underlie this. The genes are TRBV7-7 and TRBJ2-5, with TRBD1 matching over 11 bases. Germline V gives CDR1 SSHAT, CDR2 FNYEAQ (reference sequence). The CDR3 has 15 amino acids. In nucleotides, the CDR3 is TGTGCTAGCAGCTTAGGAGGGACAGGGGGGGAGACCCAGTACTTC. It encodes CASSLGGTGGETQYF.

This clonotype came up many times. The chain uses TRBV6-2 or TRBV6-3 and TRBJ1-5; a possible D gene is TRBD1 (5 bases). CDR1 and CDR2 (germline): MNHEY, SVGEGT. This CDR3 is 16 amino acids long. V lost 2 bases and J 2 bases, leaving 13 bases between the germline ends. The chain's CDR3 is CASSYHPGFGNQPQHF. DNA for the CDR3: TGTGCCAGCAGTTACCACCCAGGGTTCGGCAATCAGCCCCAGCATTTT.

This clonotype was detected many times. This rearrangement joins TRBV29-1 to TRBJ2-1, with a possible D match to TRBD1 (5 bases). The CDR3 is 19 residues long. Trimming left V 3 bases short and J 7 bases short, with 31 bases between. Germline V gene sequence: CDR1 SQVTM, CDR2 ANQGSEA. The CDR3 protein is CSVDPPSNRPAFVKNEQFF. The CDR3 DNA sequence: TGCAGCGTTGATCCCCCCAGTAACAGGCCAGCTTTTGTTAAGAATGAGCAGTTCTTC.

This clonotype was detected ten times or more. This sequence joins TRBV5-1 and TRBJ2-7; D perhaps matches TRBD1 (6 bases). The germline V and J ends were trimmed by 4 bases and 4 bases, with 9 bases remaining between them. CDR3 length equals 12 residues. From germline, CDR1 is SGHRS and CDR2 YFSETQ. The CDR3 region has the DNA TGCGCCAGCAGCCTGGACAGATACGAGCAGTACGTC. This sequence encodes CASSLDRYEQYV.

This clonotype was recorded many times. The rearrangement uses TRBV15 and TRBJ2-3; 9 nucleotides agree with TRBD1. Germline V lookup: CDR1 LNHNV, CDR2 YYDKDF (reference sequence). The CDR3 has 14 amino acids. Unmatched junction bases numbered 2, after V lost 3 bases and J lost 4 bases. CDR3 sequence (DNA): TGTGCCACCAGCAGCGGACAGGGGTCAGATACGCAGTATTTT. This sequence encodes CATSSGQGSDTQYF.

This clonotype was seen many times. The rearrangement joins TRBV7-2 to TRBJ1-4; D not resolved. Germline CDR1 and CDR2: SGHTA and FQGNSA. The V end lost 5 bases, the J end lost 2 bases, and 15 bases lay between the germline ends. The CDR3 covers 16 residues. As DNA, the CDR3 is TGTGCCAGCAGCCAACGGCCAAGATCGACTAATGAAAAACTGTTTTTT. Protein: CASSQRPRSTNEKLFF.

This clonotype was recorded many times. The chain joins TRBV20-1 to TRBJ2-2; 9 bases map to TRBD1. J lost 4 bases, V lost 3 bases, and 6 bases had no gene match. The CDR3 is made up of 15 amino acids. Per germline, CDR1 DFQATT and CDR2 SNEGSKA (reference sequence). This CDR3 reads CSASRTGAFTGELFF. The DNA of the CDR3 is TGCAGTGCTAGTCGGACAGGGGCCTTCACCGGGGAGCTGTTTTTT.

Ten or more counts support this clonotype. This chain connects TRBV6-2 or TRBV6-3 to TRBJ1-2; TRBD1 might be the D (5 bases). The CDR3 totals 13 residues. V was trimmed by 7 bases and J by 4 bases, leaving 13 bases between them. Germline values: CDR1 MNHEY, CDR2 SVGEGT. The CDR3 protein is CASKNGGSYGYTF. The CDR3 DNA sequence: TGTGCCAGCAAAAACGGGGGGAGCTATGGCTACACCTTC.

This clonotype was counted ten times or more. The CDR3 spells CATSDLTSGKQFF. The DNA of the CDR3 is TGTGCCACCAGTGATTTGACTAGCGGAAAGCAGTTCTTC. The V and J genes are TRBV24-1 and TRBJ2-1, with TRBD2 matching 8 bases. Losses at the gene ends were 0 bases for V and 11 bases for J; bases not matched to a gene: 2. CDR1 and CDR2 from the germline V gene are KGHDR and SFDVKD. The CDR3 is 13 residues long.

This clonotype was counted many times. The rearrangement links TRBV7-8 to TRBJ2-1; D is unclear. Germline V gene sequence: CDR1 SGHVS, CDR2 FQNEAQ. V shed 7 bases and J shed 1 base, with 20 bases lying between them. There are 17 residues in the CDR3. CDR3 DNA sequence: TGTGCCAGCAACCGCTTGAGGTCGAGGAGATCCTACAATGAGCAGTTCTTC. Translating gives CASNRLRSRRSYNEQFF. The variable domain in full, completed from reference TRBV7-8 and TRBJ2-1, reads GAGVSQSPRYKVAKRGQDVALRCDPISGHVSLFWYQQALGQGPEFLTYFQNEAQLDKSGLPSDRFFAERPEGSVSTLKIQRTQQEDSAVYLCASNRLRSRRSYNEQFFGPGTRLTVL.

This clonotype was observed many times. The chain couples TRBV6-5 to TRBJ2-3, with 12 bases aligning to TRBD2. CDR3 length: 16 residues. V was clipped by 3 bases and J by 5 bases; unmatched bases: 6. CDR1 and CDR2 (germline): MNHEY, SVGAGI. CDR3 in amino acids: CASSYGLAGGRDTQYF. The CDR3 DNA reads TGTGCCAGCAGTTATGGCCTAGCGGGGGGGCGAGATACGCAGTATTTT.

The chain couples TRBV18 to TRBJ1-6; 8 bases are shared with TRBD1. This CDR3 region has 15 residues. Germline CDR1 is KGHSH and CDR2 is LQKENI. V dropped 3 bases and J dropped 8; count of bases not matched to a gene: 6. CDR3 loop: CASSPATGADSPLHF. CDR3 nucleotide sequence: TGTGCCAGCTCACCCGCGACAGGGGCAGATTCACCCCTCCACTTT. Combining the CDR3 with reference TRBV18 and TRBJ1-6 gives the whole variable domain NAGVMQNPRHLVRRRGQEARLRCSPMKGHSHVYWYRQLPEEGLKFMVYLQKENIIDESGMPKERFSAEFPKEGPSILRIQQVVRGDSAAYFCASSPATGADSPLHFGNGTRLTVT.

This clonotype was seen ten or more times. As DNA, the CDR3 is TGTGCCAGCAGCACGAGCGGGGGGGCGGCCAATGAGCAGTTCTTC. The encoded protein is CASSTSGGAANEQFF. J is TRBJ2-1 and V is TRBV7-8; 10 positions agree with TRBD2. Per germline, CDR1 SGHVS and CDR2 FQNEAQ. The CDR3 has 15 amino acids. V lost 5 bases and J lost 6; bases outside the gene matches: 7.

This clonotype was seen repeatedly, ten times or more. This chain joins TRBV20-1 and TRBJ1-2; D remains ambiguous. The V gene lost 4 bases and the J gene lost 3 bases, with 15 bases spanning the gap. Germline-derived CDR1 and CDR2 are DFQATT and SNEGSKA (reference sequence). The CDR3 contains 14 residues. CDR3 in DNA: TGCAGTGCTACAGACGGTAGAATGGACTATGGCTACACCTTC. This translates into CSATDGRMDYGYTF.

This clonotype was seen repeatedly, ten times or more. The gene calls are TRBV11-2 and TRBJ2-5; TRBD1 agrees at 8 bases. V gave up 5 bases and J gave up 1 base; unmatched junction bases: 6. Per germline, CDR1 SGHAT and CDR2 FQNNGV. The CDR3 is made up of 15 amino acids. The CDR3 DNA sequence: TGTGCCAGCAGCCCGGGACAGGTCGCCCAAGAGACCCAGTACTTC. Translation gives CASSPGQVAQETQYF. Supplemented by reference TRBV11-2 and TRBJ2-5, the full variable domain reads EAGVAQSPRYKIIEKRQSVAFWCNPISGHATLYWYQQILGQGPKLLIQFQNNGVVDDSQLPKDRFSAERLKGVDSTLKIQPAKLEDSAVYLCASSPGQVAQETQYFGPGTRLLVL.